This TCR delta chain came from a study of γδ T cells in repeated Plasmodium falciparum infection. Study context: Some Malian samples span acute malaria episodes; others come from no-transmission periods.

TCRdb reran clone calling via CATT on the multiplex PCR reads. Among 75,000 to 95,000 delta-chain clones listed, approximately 0.96% were seen once. This clone was seen many times. This DNA translates differently at residue 13 from the TCRdb protein, which is that of a much larger clone; a read error is likely, and the protein shown is the DNA's own translation. The specimen was gamma-delta T cells from blood. This sequence originates from a pool of human donors (malaria-infected and uninfected, not separated).

CDR3 sequence (DNA): TGTGCCTGTGACCGTAATACTGGGGGATACGCTGAGGGGAATTGCGGTAAACTCATCTTT. Translated: CACDRNTGGYAEGNCGKLIF. The V and J genes are TRDV2 and TRDJ1; TRDD3 matches at 13 bases. In the absence of a J gene in TCRdb, the DNA was matched to germline to assign it here. V shed 3 bases and J 7 bases; nucleotides not matched to a gene: 22. The CDR3 loop spans 20 amino acids. Germline V gene data show CDR1 as GEAIGNYY and CDR2 as EKD.